This T cell receptor beta chain stems from a study of neoadjuvant anti-PD-1 for oral cavity cancer. The V gene's germline CDR1 is MGHRA and CDR2 YSYEKL. The length of the CDR3 is 14 residues. The V segment lost 4 bases and the J segment 4 bases; nucleotides outside the gene matches: 0. Sample time point: after neoadjuvant nivolumab, at surgical resection. Method: immunoSEQ multiplex PCR; TCRdb's copy keeps in-frame clones and lacks some. The top ten hold about a sixth of the sample, which has roughly 24,000 clones, 27% seen once. In this sample, this clone turned up a few times. The sequencing used tumor tissue, collected after nivolumab (anti-PD-1) treatment. The chain has TRBV4-1 and TRBJ2-1; 11 positions agree with TRBD2. The receptor's source is a person between 40 and 80 years old with oral cavity squamous cell carcinoma. CDR3 in amino acids: CASSRTSGYNEQFF. The CDR3, as DNA: TGCGCCAGCAGCCGGACTAGCGGGTACAATGAGCAGTTCTTC.